Listed below are T cell receptor beta chains from one sample, sequenced in a study of blood T cell repertoires in COVID-19. Only in-frame clones appear in the TCRdb table, and some are missing; sequencing was by immunoSEQ multiplex PCR. The table has 130,000 to 150,000 clones, 87% seen once. Sequencing used peripheral blood. These receptors all stem from a man older than 75 with acute or convalescent COVID-19. The CDR3 runs from the conserved cysteine through the conserved F or W. The order of the fields is clone size, V gene, D gene, J gene, CDR3 protein, CDR3 DNA. The D gene is left open where the match is weak. Not every row has a clone size; where given, it reads once, few, many or a size class.

.	TRBV2	TRBD2	TRBJ2-5	CASSVQAGGLYETQYF	TGTGCCAGCAGTGTTCAAGCGGGGGGGCTGTATGAGACCCAGTACTTC
once	TRBV9	.	TRBJ1-1	CASSVSPSTEAFF	TGTGCCAGCAGCGTAAGTCCGAGCACTGAAGCTTTCTTT
.	TRBV11-2	.	TRBJ2-5	CASSLDSGGIGGSQYF	TGTGCCAGCAGCTTAGATTCCGGCGGGATCGGTGGGTCCCAGTACTTC
.	TRBV6-5	.	TRBJ2-1	CASSYDRGISEQFF	TGTGCCAGCAGTTACGATAGGGGCATCTCTGAGCAGTTCTTC
.	TRBV2	.	TRBJ2-1	CASSSQGNNEQFF	TGTGCCAGCAGCTCACAGGGAAACAATGAGCAGTTCTTC
.	TRBV14	TRBD1	TRBJ1-4	CASSQVGTGGEKLFF	TGTGCCAGCAGCCAAGTCGGGACAGGGGGCGAAAAACTGTTTTTT
once	TRBV5-1	TRBD1	TRBJ1-4	CASSRDRGGFEKLFF	TGCGCCAGCAGCCGGGACAGGGGAGGGTTTGAAAAACTGTTTTTT
.	TRBV6-5	.	TRBJ1-6	CASSYGEGSPLHF	TGTGCCAGCAGTTACGGGGAGGGATCACCCCTCCACTTT
once	TRBV5-4	TRBD2	TRBJ2-5	CASSPSGRWEETQYF	TGTGCCAGCAGCCCTAGCGGGAGATGGGAAGAGACCCAGTACTTC
.	TRBV9	.	TRBJ2-7	CASSVGSYYEQYF	TGTGCCAGCAGCGTAGGTTCCTATTACGAGCAGTACTTC
once	TRBV10-3	TRBD2	TRBJ2-6	CAIRSSREGGANVLTF	TGTGCCATCAGGTCCAGCAGGGAGGGTGGGGCCAACGTCCTGACTTTC
.	TRBV6-1	.	TRBJ1-3	CASSEQGSGNTIYF	TGTGCCAGCAGTGAACAGGGTTCTGGAAACACCATATATTTT
.	TRBV19	TRBD1	TRBJ1-4	CASSTDRVENEKLFF	TGTGCCAGTAGTACCGACAGGGTGGAAAATGAAAAACTGTTTTTT
.	TRBV4-1	.	TRBJ2-5	CASSQVHTKETQYF	TGCGCCAGCAGCCAAGTTCACACGAAAGAGACCCAGTACTTC
.	TRBV19	.	TRBJ1-1	CASSLEKNTEAFF	TGTGCCAGTAGCCTGGAGAAGAACACTGAAGCTTTCTTT
.	TRBV11-2	.	TRBJ2-2	CASSFSYTGELFF	TGTGCCAGCAGCTTCTCCTACACCGGGGAGCTGTTTTTT